This T cell receptor beta chain appears in the sequencing data of a study of blood T cell repertoires in COVID-19. About the research overall: Material from acute and convalescent COVID-19 was sourced from the United States, Italy and Spain.

V gave up 4 bases and J gave up 10 bases; unmatched junction bases: 6. From germline, CDR1 is WSHSY and CDR2 SAAADI. The CDR3 is made up of 13 amino acids. Produced via immunoSEQ multiplex PCR; TCRdb's table is partial and in-frame only. The data contain about 220,000 clones, 84% of them singletons. Specimen: peripheral blood. The gene calls are TRBV10-2 and TRBJ1-5; 8 nucleotides match TRBD1. This receptor was obtained from a man aged 45-60 years with active or convalescent COVID-19. CDR3 loop: CASSGDRIAPQHF. As DNA, the CDR3 is TGCGCCAGCAGTGGGGACAGGATAGCTCCCCAGCATTTT.